A single T cell receptor (beta chain) is shown here with its context. This specimen comes from a study of blood T cell repertoires in COVID-19. Study overall: Samples of COVID-19 (acute and convalescent) were obtained from the United States, Italy and Spain. Sample material is recorded as cDNA or gDNA derived from T cells, B-cell-depleted T cells, or PBMCs.

Authors' analysis steps: Counts of nucleated cells, estimated from reference gene primer amplification, were obtained. Produced via immunoSEQ multiplex PCR; TCRdb's table is partial and in-frame only. V and J calls and clone size are those listed in that table; D and trimming were worked out from the DNA. This table has under 400,000 clones, 70% to 90% appearing once. The Seattle patients, enrolled during active infection, were followed longitudinally. CDR3 size: 14 residues. In germline, CDR1 is SGHAT, CDR2 FQNNGV. V lost 5 bases to trimming and J lost 5 bases, with 12 bases between them. The chain couples TRBV11-2 to TRBJ2-2; D might be TRBD1 (6 bases). This TCR derives from a woman younger than 45 with COVID-19, enrolled during active disease. The material sequenced was peripheral blood. The CDR3 here is CASSVPGQTGELFF. CDR3 sequence (DNA): TGTGCCAGCAGCGTCCCGGGACAAACCGGGGAGCTGTTTTTT.